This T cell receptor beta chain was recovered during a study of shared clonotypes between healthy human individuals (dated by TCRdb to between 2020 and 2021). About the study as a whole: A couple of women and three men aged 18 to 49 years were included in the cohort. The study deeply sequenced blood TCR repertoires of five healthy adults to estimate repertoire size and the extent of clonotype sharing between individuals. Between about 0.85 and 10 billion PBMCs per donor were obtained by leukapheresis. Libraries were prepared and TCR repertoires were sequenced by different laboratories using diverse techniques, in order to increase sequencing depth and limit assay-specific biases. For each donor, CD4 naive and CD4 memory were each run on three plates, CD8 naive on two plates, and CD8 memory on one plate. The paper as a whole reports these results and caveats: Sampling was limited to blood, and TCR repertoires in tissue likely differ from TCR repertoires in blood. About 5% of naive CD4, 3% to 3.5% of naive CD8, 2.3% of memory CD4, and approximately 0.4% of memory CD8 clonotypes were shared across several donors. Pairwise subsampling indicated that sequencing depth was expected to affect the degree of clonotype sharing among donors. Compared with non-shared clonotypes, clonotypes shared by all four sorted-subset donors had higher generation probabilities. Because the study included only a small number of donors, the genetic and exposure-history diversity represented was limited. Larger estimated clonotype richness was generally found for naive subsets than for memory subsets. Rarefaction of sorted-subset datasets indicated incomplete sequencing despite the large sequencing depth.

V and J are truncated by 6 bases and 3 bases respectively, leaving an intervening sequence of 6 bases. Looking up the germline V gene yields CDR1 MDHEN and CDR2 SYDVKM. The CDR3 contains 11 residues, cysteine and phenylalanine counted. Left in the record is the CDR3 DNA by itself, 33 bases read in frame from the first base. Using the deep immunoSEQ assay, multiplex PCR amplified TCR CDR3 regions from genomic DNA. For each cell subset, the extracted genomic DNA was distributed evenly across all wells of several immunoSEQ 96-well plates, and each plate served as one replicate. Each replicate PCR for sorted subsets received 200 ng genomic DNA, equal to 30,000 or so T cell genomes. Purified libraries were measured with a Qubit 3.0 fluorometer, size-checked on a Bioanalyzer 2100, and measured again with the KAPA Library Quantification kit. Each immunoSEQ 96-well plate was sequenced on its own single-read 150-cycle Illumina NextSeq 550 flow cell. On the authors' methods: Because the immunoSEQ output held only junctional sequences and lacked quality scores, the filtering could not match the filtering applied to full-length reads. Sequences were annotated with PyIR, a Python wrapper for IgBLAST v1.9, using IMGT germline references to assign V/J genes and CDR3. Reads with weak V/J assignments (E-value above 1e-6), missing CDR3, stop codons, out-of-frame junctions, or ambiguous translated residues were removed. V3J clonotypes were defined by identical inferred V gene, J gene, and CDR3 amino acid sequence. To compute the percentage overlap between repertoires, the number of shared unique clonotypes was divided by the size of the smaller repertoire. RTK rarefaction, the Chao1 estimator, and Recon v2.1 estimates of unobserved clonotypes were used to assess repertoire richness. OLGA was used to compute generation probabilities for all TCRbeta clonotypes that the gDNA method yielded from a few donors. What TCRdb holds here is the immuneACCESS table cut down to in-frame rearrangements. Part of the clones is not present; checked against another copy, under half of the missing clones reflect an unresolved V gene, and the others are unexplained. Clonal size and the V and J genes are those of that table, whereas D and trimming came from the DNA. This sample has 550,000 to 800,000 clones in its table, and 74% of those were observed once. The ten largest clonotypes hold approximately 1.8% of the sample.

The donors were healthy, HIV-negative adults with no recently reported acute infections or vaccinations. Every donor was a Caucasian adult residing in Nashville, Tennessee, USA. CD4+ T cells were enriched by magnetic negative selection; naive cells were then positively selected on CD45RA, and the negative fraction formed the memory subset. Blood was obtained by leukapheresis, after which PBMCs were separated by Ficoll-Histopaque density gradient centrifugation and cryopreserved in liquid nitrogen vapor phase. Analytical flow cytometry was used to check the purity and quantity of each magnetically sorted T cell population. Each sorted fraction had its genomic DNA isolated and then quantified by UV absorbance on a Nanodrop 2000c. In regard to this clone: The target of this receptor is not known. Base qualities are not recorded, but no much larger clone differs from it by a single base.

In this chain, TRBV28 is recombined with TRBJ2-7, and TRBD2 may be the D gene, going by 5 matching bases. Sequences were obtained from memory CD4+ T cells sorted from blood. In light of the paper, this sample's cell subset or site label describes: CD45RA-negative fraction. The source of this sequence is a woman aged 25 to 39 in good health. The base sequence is TGTGCCAGCAGGGACTTCTACGAGCAGTACTTC. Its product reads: CASRDFYEQYF.